The 14 T cell receptor delta chains presented below share a single source sample, sequenced in a study of γδ T cells in repeated Plasmodium falciparum infection. Flow sorting of PBMC yielded separate Vgamma9/Vdelta2+ and Vdelta2-negative gammadelta T cell populations for bulk repertoire analysis. TCRdb called clones anew from the multiplex PCR reads with CATT. The sample lists around 50,000 delta-chain clones; 1.5% to 2% were seen once. The sample comprised gamma-delta T cells from blood. The receptors were sampled from a pool of human donors (malaria-infected and uninfected, not separated).

There are many counts of this clone. Since a far larger clone is one base different, this is likely a read error. The rearrangement uses TRDV3 and TRDJ1; TRDD2 is a possible D gene (7 bases). Germline CDR1 is TVYSNPD and CDR2 is GDNSRS (reference sequence). Deletions cut 3 bases from V and 2 bases from J, with 34 bases between. The CDR3 covers 20 residues. CDR3 nucleotide sequence: TGTGCCTTCCAGAAGGCCTTCCTGTACCGGGGGACTCACCTAACCGATAAACTCATCTTT. It translates to CAFQKAFLYRGTHLTDKLIF.

To note about this clone: TCRdb has a much larger clone's protein, which differs at residue 16 from the translation of this DNA, likely because of a read error; what is shown is the protein translated from the DNA. V usage is TRAV36/DV7 and J usage is TRDJ1; 11 bases agree with TRDD3. The J gene, left out of TCRdb, was set here by checking the DNA against germline. The germline V gene encodes CDR1 VTNFRS and CDR2 LTSSGIE (reference sequence). J gave up 4 bases and V 4 bases, and 27 bases lay outside the gene matches. CDR3 length equals 21 residues. CDR3 DNA: TGTGCTGTGCTAGGCGAGGGACTTCCTATGTATTCTGGGGGATACAGCGATAAACTCATCTTT. This gives the protein CAVLGEGLPMYSGGYSDKLIF.

This clone showed up many times. The J gene is TRDJ1, the V gene TRDV1; 7 positions match TRDD3. Because TCRdb records no J gene, it was assigned here through a match of the DNA to germline. The CDR3 runs 15 residues. J gave up 4 bases and V 5 bases, and 10 bases lay outside the gene matches. Germline V lookup: CDR1 TSWWSYY, CDR2 QGS. The CDR3 DNA reads as TGTGCTCTTGGGCACCTATGGATACGCGGCGATAAACTCATCTTT. Protein: CALGHLWIRGDKLIF.

The table lists this clone with a few counts. The amino acid sequence in TCRdb belongs to a much larger clone and departs from this DNA's translation at residue 16, likely a sequencing read error; the sequence shown is translated from the DNA. J is TRDJ2 and V is TRDV3, with 13 bases identical to TRDD3. TCRdb carries no J gene annotation; the J gene was assigned here by matching the DNA with germline. This CDR3 has 20 residues. Germline CDR1 reads TVYSNPD; CDR2 reads GDNSRS (reference sequence). CDR3 residues: CAFLFLREHWGIRLTTQLFF. CDR3 nucleotides: TGTGCCTTCCTCTTCCTCCGGGAGCACTGGGGGATACGCTTGACAACACAACTCTTCTTT.

This clone was seen ten or more times. This DNA's translation differs at residue 15 from TCRdb's protein, which comes from a much larger clone; a read error is likely, and the protein shown is translated from the DNA. V and J are TRDV1 and TRDJ1, with 8 bases aligning to TRDD3. The CDR3 has 23 residues. Germline V CDR1 and CDR2: TSWWSYY, QGS. The V segment lost 1 base and the J segment 1 base; nucleotides outside the gene matches: 26. Written as DNA, the CDR3 is TGTGCTCTTGGGGAACAAGTTTTCCTTTCATTTCCACTGGGGGGCCGTTGCACCGATAAACTCATCTTT. Its protein product is CALGEQVFLSFPLGGRCTDKLIF.

Remarks on this clone: This likely reflects a read error, since a far larger clone is one base away. No DNA is shown, since the ends of the CDR3 on it are uncertain; the CDR3 is the one TCRdb lists. The sample contains more than one DNA sequence encoding this CDR3. Called V gene: TRDV2; the J gene was not called; no check of the table's D call, TRDD3, against the DNA was made. The CDR3 extends over 21 residues, inclusive of both ends. CDR1 GEAIGNYY and CDR2 EKD come from the germline V gene. The chain's CDR3 is CACDRNPNWGIGSWDTRQMFF.

The sample holds many counts of this clone. This likely traces to a read error, being one base from a far larger clone. The same CDR3 also results from other DNA sequences found in this sample. V is TRDV1 and J is TRDJ1, with D hard to call. The germline gives CDR1 TSWWSYY, CDR2 QGS. V lost 0 bases and J lost 7, with 9 bases in between. The length of the CDR3 is 13 residues. CDR3: CALGELYVGKLIF. The CDR3, as DNA: TGTGCTCTTGGGGAACTCTACGTAGGTAAACTCATCTTT.

The sample holds many counts of this clone. This likely stems from a read error, as it lies one base from a far larger clone. The sample contains more than one DNA sequence encoding this CDR3. CDR3 amino acids: CALGPPRLFSWGIQPAQLFF. CDR3 nucleotides: TGTGCTCTTGGGCCTCCGCGATTATTCTCCTGGGGGATACAGCCAGCGCAACTCTTCTTT. The chain combines TRDV1 with TRDJ2; 11 bases match TRDD3. No J segment appears in TCRdb, so it was assigned here by matching the sequence to germline. The CDR3 contains 20 residues. Looked up from germline, CDR1 is TSWWSYY and CDR2 is QGS.

Notes on this clone: The protein recorded in TCRdb matches a much larger clone and deviates from this DNA's translation at residue 8, suggesting a read error; the protein here is obtained by translating the DNA. CDR3 loop: CALGELRCWVPFKYWGILGAYTDKLIF. CDR3 coding DNA: TGTGCTCTTGGGGAACTTCGGTGCTGGGTCCCGTTCAAATACTGGGGGATCCTGGGGGCGTACACCGATAAACTCATCTTT. The V gene is TRDV1, the J gene TRDJ1, with 10 bases identical to TRDD3. TCRdb leaves out the J gene; it was filled in here by matching the DNA to germline. The CDR3 is made up of 27 amino acids. Per germline, CDR1 TSWWSYY and CDR2 QGS. Losses at the gene ends were 0 bases for V and 0 bases for J; bases not matched to a gene: 34.

This clone appeared a few times. A far larger clone is one base from this, pointing to a likely read error. Other DNA sequences in the same sample also yield this CDR3. V and J are TRDV2 and TRDJ3; 10 bases are shared with TRDD3. The J gene, left out of TCRdb, was set here by checking the DNA against germline. CDR3 length: 21 amino acids. Germline-derived CDR1 and CDR2 are GEAIGNYY and EKD. With 3 bases clipped from V and 0 bases from J, the junction kept 13 bases outside the gene matches. This CDR3 is CACDADWGIPYSSWDTRQMFF. The DNA for the CDR3 is TGTGCCTGTGACGCGGATTGGGGGATACCTTACAGCTCCTGGGACACCCGACAGATGTTTTTC.

In its sample, this clone was seen a few times. A read error likely explains why the TCRdb protein, taken from a much larger clone, differs from this DNA's translation at residue 4; the protein shown is translated from the DNA. V usage is TRDV1 and J usage is TRDJ1; 10 bases agree with TRDD3. The J gene, not given by TCRdb, was assigned here from a germline match of the nucleotide sequence. There are 23 residues in the CDR3. V lost 7 bases and J lost 1; bases outside the gene matches: 30. Germline loops: CDR1 TSWWSYY, CDR2 QGS. The CDR3 sequence: CALVVDVFLPGGYAGIGTDKLIF. CDR3 nucleotide sequence: TGTGCTCTTGTGGTTGACGTCTTCCTACCGGGGGGATACGCGGGCATCGGCACCGATAAACTCATCTTT.

Note on this clone: A read error is the likely source, as a far larger clone sits one nucleotide away. Other DNA sequences from this sample encode an identical CDR3 as well. The chain carries TRDV3 and TRDJ1; TRDD3 agrees at 13 bases. No J segment appears in TCRdb, so it was assigned here by matching the sequence to germline. Germline V gene sequence: CDR1 TVYSNPD, CDR2 GDNSRS (reference sequence). This CDR3 region has 22 residues. V shed 2 bases and J 2 bases; nucleotides not matched to a gene: 26. CDR3 loop: CAFSSYGTLLGDTVPHTDKLIF. The CDR3, as DNA: TGTGCCTTTTCTTCCTACGGCACCTTACTGGGGGATACGGTACCTCATACCGATAAACTCATCTTT.

This clone was counted many times. The chain carries TRDV2 and TRDJ3; 9 positions agree with TRDD3. V shed 3 bases, J shed 6 bases, and the junction held 11 bases outside the gene matches. CDR1 is GEAIGNYY, CDR2 EKD, per germline. This CDR3 contains 18 residues. As DNA, the CDR3 is TGTGCCTGTGACCCCATCGGGGGATACAATGAGGACACCCGACAGATGTTTTTC. Amino acids: CACDPIGGYNEDTRQMFF.

Only a few counts were recorded for this clone. A read error is the likely source, as a far larger clone sits one nucleotide away. Different DNA sequences within this sample yield the same CDR3. CDR3 sequence: CACDTILLGDTRAYTDKLIF. DNA of the CDR3: TGTGCCTGTGACACGATATTACTGGGGGATACGCGGGCTTACACCGATAAACTAATCTTT. The V gene is listed as TRDV2; no J gene was called; no DNA check was done on the table's D call, TRDD3. CDR1 is GEAIGNYY and CDR2 is EKD in the germline V gene. The CDR3 spans 20 residues.